The 27 T cell receptor beta chains presented below share a single source sample, sequenced in a study of OX40 agonist ivuxolimab in advanced cancers. The library was produced with the immunoSEQ multiplex PCR assay. TCRdb took this table from immuneACCESS and kept in-frame rearrangements with V and J called. Such tables lack part of the clones; where checked against another copy, unresolved V genes explain under half of the gap, and the rest is unexplained. The sample profile shows around 62,000 clones; roughly four fifths of them were found once. In total, the top ten clones hold 4.5% to 6% of the sample. The material sequenced was CD4+ or CD8+ T cells sorted from blood, taken in a trial of the OX40 agonist ivuxolimab. Receptors were obtained from an adult with an advanced solid tumor such as melanoma, head and neck, liver or kidney cancer.

This chain links TRBV5-6 with TRBJ2-6; 8 bases align to TRBD1. J gave up 4 bases and V 4 bases, and 13 bases lay outside the gene matches. This CDR3 spans 18 amino acids. Germline V gene lookup returns CDR1 SGHDT and CDR2 YYEEEE. The DNA for the CDR3 is TGTGCCAGCAGCAAACAGGGGGTGTCCACTCTGGGGGCCAACGTCCTGACTTTC. It encodes CASSKQGVSTLGANVLTF.

This chain links TRBV7-2 with TRBJ2-7; 10 bases are shared with TRBD2. Unmatched junction bases numbered 19, after V lost 5 bases and J lost 9 bases. CDR1 and CDR2 (germline): SGHTA, FQGNSA. This CDR3 has 17 residues. CDR3 sequence reads: CASSPFSRGLAPGAQYF. In DNA, the CDR3 is TGTGCCAGCAGCCCCTTTTCTCGGGGACTAGCGCCAGGGGCGCAGTACTTC.

The chain uses TRBV28 and TRBJ1-1; perhaps TRBD1 as D (5 bases). CDR3 length: 16 residues. Germline loops: CDR1 MDHEN, CDR2 SYDVKM. Trimming shortened V by 7 bases and J by 1 base, and 19 bases separated the two germline ends. The CDR3 here is CASTPGGATWNTEAFF. Here the CDR3 DNA reads TGTGCCAGCACCCCTGGAGGGGCAACTTGGAACACTGAAGCTTTCTTT.

The J gene is TRBJ2-3, the V gene TRBV10-3, with D unclear. V was trimmed by 6 bases and J by 0 bases, leaving 7 bases between them. The CDR3 sequence is 13 residues long. Germline V gene data show CDR1 as ENHRY and CDR2 as SYGVKD. CDR3 loop: CAISQTSTDTQYF. The CDR3 DNA follows: TGTGCCATCAGCCAGACTAGCACAGATACGCAGTATTTT.

The rearrangement joins TRBV28 to TRBJ2-3; 8 bases agree with TRBD2. The trim removed 5 bases at V and 6 bases at J, leaving 7 bases unmatched. The CDR3 is made up of 14 amino acids. The germline gives CDR1 MDHEN, CDR2 SYDVKM. Here the CDR3 reads CASSLAGGVDTQYF. The CDR3 region has the DNA TGTGCCAGCAGTCTCGCGGGGGGCGTCGATACGCAGTATTTT.

The gene calls are TRBV5-5 and TRBJ1-1; possibly TRBD1 for D (5 bases). The CDR3 contains 13 residues. Germline values: CDR1 SGHKS, CDR2 YYEKEE (reference sequence). V shed 7 bases and J shed 4 bases, with 14 bases lying between them. CDR3 sequence (DNA): TGTGCCAGCGCCTGGGGCGTGGGCACTGAAGCTTTCTTT. Its protein product is CASAWGVGTEAFF.

This clone is a singleton in its sample. The chain joins TRBV19 to TRBJ2-6; no firm D call. The CDR3 covers 13 residues. The V end lost 7 bases, the J end lost 2 bases, and 6 bases lay between the germline ends. Germline assignment: CDR1 LNHDA and CDR2 SQIVND (reference sequence). For the CDR3, the DNA is TGTGCCAGTACGCCCCCTGGGGCCAACGTCCTGACTTTC. Residues: CASTPPGANVLTF.

This chain connects TRBV5-5 to TRBJ1-3; D is uncertain. Germline V CDR1 and CDR2: SGHKS, YYEKEE (reference sequence). The V gene lost 0 bases and the J gene lost 0 bases, with 7 bases spanning the gap. There are 15 residues in the CDR3. CDR3 residues: CASSLAGASGNTIYF. CDR3 sequence (DNA): TGTGCCAGCAGCTTGGCGGGCGCCTCTGGAAACACCATATATTTT.

The chain couples TRBV4-1 to TRBJ1-1, with D perhaps matching TRBD1 (5 bases). Trimming removed 1 base at V and 5 bases at J, with 11 bases between. This CDR3 is built from 14 residues. Per the germline V gene, CDR1 is MGHRA and CDR2 is YSYEKL. The CDR3 region has the DNA TGCGCCAGCAGCCAAGGGCAGGGTCAAACTGAAGCTTTCTTT. Residues: CASSQGQGQTEAFF.

This chain links TRBV2 with TRBJ2-6; D ambiguous. This CDR3 is 14 amino acids long. Germline V gives CDR1 SNHLY, CDR2 FYNNEI. Trimming shortened V by 3 bases and J by 6 bases, and 9 bases separated the two germline ends. The CDR3 coding sequence is TGTGCCAGCAGTGACACTGTTGTGGCCAACGTCCTGACTTTC. This codes for CASSDTVVANVLTF.

V gene TRBV4-3 combines with J gene TRBJ2-7, with TRBD2 identical over 14 bases. Trimming at V came to 0 bases and at J to 3 bases, leaving 10 bases not matched to a gene. CDR1 and CDR2 (germline): LGHNA, YSLEER. The CDR3 extends over 19 amino acids. The CDR3, as DNA: TGCGCCAGCAGCCAAGAAGGGACTAGCGGGGGAGGGTTCTTCTACGAGCAGTACTTC. It specifies CASSQEGTSGGGFFYEQYF.

The V gene is TRBV6-5, the J gene TRBJ2-1; unclear D gene. This CDR3 spans 14 amino acids. Deletions cut 5 bases from V and 0 bases from J, with 8 bases between. Germline V gene sequence: CDR1 MNHEY, CDR2 SVGAGI. This CDR3 is CASSPQLSYNEQFF. CDR3 bases: TGTGCCAGCAGTCCGCAACTCTCCTACAATGAGCAGTTCTTC.

V and J are TRBV6-5 and TRBJ1-3, with D possibly TRBD1 on 5 matching bases. The CDR3 extends over 15 amino acids. Germline CDR1 and CDR2: MNHEY and SVGAGI. With 2 bases removed from V and 2 bases from J, the gap between germline ends came to 10 bases. CDR3 bases: TGTGCCAGCAGTTACCAGGGCGCGACTGGAAACACCATATATTTT. This gives the protein CASSYQGATGNTIYF.

The CDR3, as DNA: TGTGCCAGCAGACCGACAGGGGATGGGGAGACCCAGTACTTC. This sequence encodes CASRPTGDGETQYF. The rearrangement joins TRBV6-1 to TRBJ2-5, with 8 bases lining up with TRBD1. The CDR3 runs to 14 residues. Germline V gene lookup returns CDR1 MNHNS and CDR2 SASEGT. V was pared by 6 bases and J by 5 bases, with 8 bases of the junction left unmatched.

This clone was detected a few times. The chain couples TRBV25-1 to TRBJ1-4, with 9 bases that match TRBD1. Germline CDR1 MGHDK, CDR2 SYGVNS. This CDR3 comprises 13 residues. V trimming: 8 bases; J trimming: 8 bases; junction bases outside the gene matches: 6. CDR3 coding DNA: TGTGCCAGCCACAGGGGGCTCGAGGAAAAACTGTTTTTT. Its translation: CASHRGLEEKLFF. The complete variable domain, with remaining parts taken from reference TRBV25-1 and TRBJ1-4, reads EADIYQTPRYLVIGTGKKITLECSQTMGHDKMYWYQQDPGMELHLIHYSYGVNSTEKGDLSSESTVSRIRTEHFPLTLESARPSHTSQYLCASHRGLEEKLFFGSGTQLSVL.

This chain links TRBV5-1 with TRBJ2-3; 7 bases match TRBD1. The V gene's germline CDR1 is SGHRS and CDR2 YFSETQ. J gave up 3 bases and V 4 bases, and 5 bases lay outside the gene matches. The CDR3 length is 14 residues. The CDR3 loop reads CASSKGQSTDTQYF. The CDR3 nucleotides are TGCGCCAGCAGCAAGGGACAGTCAACAGATACGCAGTATTTT.

The gene calls are TRBV27 and TRBJ1-5; possibly TRBD1 for D (5 bases). V dropped 6 bases and J dropped 2 bases, with 23 bases sitting between them. The CDR3 has 18 amino acids. CDR1 MNHEY and CDR2 SMNVEV come from the germline V gene (reference sequence). The CDR3 DNA is TGTGCCAGCAGACCATCCGTAGACATAAGGGGTGGCAATCAGCCCCAGCATTTT. Translation gives CASRPSVDIRGGNQPQHF.

The J gene is TRBJ2-5, the V gene TRBV5-1, with 9 bases lining up with TRBD1. The CDR3 loop spans 15 amino acids. Losses at the gene ends were 3 bases for V and 3 bases for J; bases not matched to a gene: 6. Germline V gene lookup returns CDR1 SGHRS and CDR2 YFSETQ. CDR3 residues: CASSSGTGREETQYF. The CDR3 nucleotides are TGCGCCAGCAGCTCCGGGACAGGGAGGGAAGAGACCCAGTACTTC. Looking up the rest from reference TRBV5-1 and TRBJ2-5 gives the full variable domain: KAGVTQTPRYLIKTRGQQVTLSCSPISGHRSVSWYQQTPGQGLQFLFEYFSETQRNKGNFPGRFSGRQFSNSRSEMNVSTLELGDSALYLCASSSGTGREETQYFGPGTRLLVL.

The chain links TRBV4-1 to TRBJ2-7; no definite D call. Per the germline V gene, CDR1 is MGHRA and CDR2 is YSYEKL. V was pared by 0 bases and J by 4 bases, with 13 bases between. This CDR3 is 15 amino acids long. DNA for the CDR3: TGCGCCAGCAGCCAAGAGTTAATTATGGGGTACGAGCAGTACGTC. Its protein is CASSQELIMGYEQYV.

V usage is TRBV6-1 and J usage is TRBJ1-2; maybe TRBD1 (6 bases). Trimming removed 4 bases at V and 6 bases at J, with 12 bases between. Germline V CDR1 and CDR2: MNHNS, SASEGT. This CDR3 contains 13 residues. CDR3 nucleotide sequence: TGTGCCAGCAGTGTTGGAGGGACACATGGCTACACCTTC. This codes for CASSVGGTHGYTF.

The V gene is TRBV7-9, the J gene TRBJ1-2, with a tentative D call TRBD1 (6 bases). The CDR3 is 16 residues long. Germline values: CDR1 SEHNR, CDR2 FQNEAQ (reference sequence). Trimming took 5 bases from V and 3 from J, leaving 19 bases between them. In DNA form, the CDR3 reads TGTGCCAGCAGCCCCGGGTACAGGGAGCTTTACTATGGCTACACCTTC. This translates into CASSPGYRELYYGYTF.

This chain uses TRBV10-2 with TRBJ2-3; D is uncertain. The V gene lost 7 bases and the J gene lost 2 bases, with 13 bases spanning the gap. Looked up from germline, CDR1 is WSHSY and CDR2 is SAAADI. There are 14 residues in the CDR3. The CDR3 nucleotides read TGCGCCAGCACAGACGGAGCCTCCACAGATACGCAGTATTTT. Protein product: CASTDGASTDTQYF.

J is TRBJ2-1 and V is TRBV29-1, with 7 bases lining up with TRBD2. CDR3 size: 14 residues. V shed 3 bases and J 4 bases; nucleotides not matched to a gene: 6. Germline lookup yields CDR1 SQVTM and CDR2 ANQGSEA. CDR3 sequence (DNA): TGCAGCGTTGATGGGCTAGCGGAATACAATGAGCAGTTCTTC. Translation: CSVDGLAEYNEQFF.

The rearrangement joins TRBV5-6 to TRBJ2-7; the D call may be TRBD1 or TRBD2 (5 bases each). Trimming took off 4 bases at V and 2 bases at J, with 16 bases between the two ends. In germline, CDR1 is SGHDT, CDR2 YYEEEE. The CDR3 loop spans 15 amino acids. Written as DNA, the CDR3 is TGTGCCAGCAGCGAGGGTTTTGGGGGTACCTACGAGCAGTACGTC. Amino acids: CASSEGFGGTYEQYV.

This chain links TRBV28 with TRBJ2-7, with D uncertain. The CDR3 contains 13 residues. Trimming took 5 bases from V and 3 from J, leaving 11 bases between them. The germline V gene has CDR1 MDHEN and CDR2 SYDVKM. The CDR3 loop is CASSPRAFYEQYF. CDR3 bases: TGTGCCAGCAGTCCCCGGGCCTTCTACGAGCAGTACTTC. Variable domain in full (rest from reference TRBV28 and TRBJ2-7): DVKVTQSSRYLVKRTGEKVFLECVQDMDHENMFWYRQDPGLGLRLIYFSYDVKMKEKGDIPEGYSVSREKKERFSLILESASTNQTSMYLCASSPRAFYEQYFGPGTRLTVT.

The V and J genes are TRBV6-5 and TRBJ2-7, with D perhaps given as TRBD1 or TRBD2 (5 bases each). Germline assignment: CDR1 MNHEY and CDR2 SVGAGI. The CDR3 consists of 14 residues. Trimming took 6 bases from V and 4 from J, leaving 16 bases between them. Here the CDR3 reads CASSRDGSTYEQYF. The CDR3 DNA reads TGTGCCAGCAGCCGGGACGGATCAACTTACGAGCAGTACTTC.

The rearrangement links TRBV6-5 to TRBJ1-3; D gene uncertain. Trimming removed 4 bases from V and 4 bases from J, with 8 bases in between. The CDR3 loop spans 13 amino acids. The V gene's germline CDR1 is MNHEY and CDR2 SVGAGI. The chain's CDR3 is CASSSESGNTIYF. The CDR3 DNA sequence: TGTGCCAGCAGTTCAGAATCCGGAAACACCATATATTTT.